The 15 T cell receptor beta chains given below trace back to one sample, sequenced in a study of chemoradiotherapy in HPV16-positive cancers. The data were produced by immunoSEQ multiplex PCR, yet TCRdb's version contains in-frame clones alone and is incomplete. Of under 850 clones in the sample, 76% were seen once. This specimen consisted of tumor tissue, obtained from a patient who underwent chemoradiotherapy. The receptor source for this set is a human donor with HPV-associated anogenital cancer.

This CDR3 reads CASSPQTSGRSDTQYF. The CDR3 DNA follows: TGTGCCAGCAGCCCCCAGACTAGCGGGCGCTCAGATACGCAGTATTTT. The V gene is TRBV14, the J gene TRBJ2-3; 10 bases align to TRBD2. The CDR3 covers 16 residues. Looked up from germline, CDR1 is SGHDN and CDR2 is FVKESK. V lost 4 bases to trimming and J lost 4 bases; unmatched junction nucleotides: 8.

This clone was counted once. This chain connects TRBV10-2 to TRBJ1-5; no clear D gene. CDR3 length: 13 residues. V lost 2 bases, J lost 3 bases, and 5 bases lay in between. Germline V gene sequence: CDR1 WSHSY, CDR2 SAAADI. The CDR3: CASSEVPNQPQHF. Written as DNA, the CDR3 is TGCGCCAGCAGTGAGGTTCCCAATCAGCCCCAGCATTTT.

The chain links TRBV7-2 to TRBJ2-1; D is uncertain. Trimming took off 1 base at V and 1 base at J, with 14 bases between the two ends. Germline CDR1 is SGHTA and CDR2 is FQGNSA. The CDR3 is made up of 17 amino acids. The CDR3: CASSLVSDPLSYNEQFF. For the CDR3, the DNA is TGTGCCAGCAGCTTAGTTTCGGACCCTCTGTCCTACAATGAGCAGTTCTTC.

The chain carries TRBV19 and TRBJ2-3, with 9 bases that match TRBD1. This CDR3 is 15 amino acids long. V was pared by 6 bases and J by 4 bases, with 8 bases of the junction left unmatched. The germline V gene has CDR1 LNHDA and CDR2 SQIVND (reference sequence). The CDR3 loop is CASRTGTGRADTQYF. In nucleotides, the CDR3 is TGTGCCAGTAGAACGGGGACAGGGAGGGCAGATACGCAGTATTTT.

The CDR3 nucleotides read TGTGCCAGCTCACCATTAGGGGGCGGGATTAACGCTGAAGCTTTCTTT. Encoded protein: CASSPLGGGINAEAFF. The rearrangement joins TRBV18 to TRBJ1-1; TRBD1 matches 7 bases. CDR3 length equals 16 residues. The junction had 12 bases not matched to a gene; V was cut back by 2 bases and J by 6 bases. Germline-derived CDR1 and CDR2 are KGHSH and LQKENI.

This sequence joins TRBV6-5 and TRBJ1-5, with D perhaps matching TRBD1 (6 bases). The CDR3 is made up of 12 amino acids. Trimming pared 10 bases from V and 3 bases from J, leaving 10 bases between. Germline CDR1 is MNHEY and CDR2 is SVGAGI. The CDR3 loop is CATRGPNQPQHF. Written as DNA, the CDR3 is TGTGCCACGCGGGGGCCCAATCAGCCCCAGCATTTT.

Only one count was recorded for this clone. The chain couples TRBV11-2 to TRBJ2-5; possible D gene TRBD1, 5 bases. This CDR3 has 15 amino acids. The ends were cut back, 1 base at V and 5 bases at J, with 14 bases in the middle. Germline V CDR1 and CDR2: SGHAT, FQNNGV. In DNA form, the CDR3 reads TGTGCCAGCAGCTTAGTAGGGGCAGACGGGGAGACCCAGTACTTC. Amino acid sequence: CASSLVGADGETQYF. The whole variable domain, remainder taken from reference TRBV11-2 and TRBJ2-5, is EAGVAQSPRYKIIEKRQSVAFWCNPISGHATLYWYQQILGQGPKLLIQFQNNGVVDDSQLPKDRFSAERLKGVDSTLKIQPAKLEDSAVYLCASSLVGADGETQYFGPGTRLLVL.

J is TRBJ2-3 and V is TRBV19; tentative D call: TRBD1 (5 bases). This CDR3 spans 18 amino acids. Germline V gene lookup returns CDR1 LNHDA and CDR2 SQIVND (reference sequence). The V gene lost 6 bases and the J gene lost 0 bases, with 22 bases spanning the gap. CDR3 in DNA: TGTGCCAGTAGCAACCGAGGCTGGGGCAAATGGAGCACAGATACGCAGTATTTT. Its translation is CASSNRGWGKWSTDTQYF.

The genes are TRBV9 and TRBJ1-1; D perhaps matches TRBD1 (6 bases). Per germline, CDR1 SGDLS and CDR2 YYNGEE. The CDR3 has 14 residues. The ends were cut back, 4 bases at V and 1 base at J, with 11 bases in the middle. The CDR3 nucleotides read TGTGCCAGCAGCTTCTCGGACAGGAACACTGAAGCTTTCTTT. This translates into CASSFSDRNTEAFF.

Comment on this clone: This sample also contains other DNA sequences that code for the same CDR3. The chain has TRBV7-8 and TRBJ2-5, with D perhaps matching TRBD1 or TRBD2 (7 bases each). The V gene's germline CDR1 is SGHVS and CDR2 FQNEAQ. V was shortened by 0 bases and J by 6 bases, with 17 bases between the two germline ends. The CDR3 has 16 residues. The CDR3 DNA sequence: TGTGCCAGCAGCTTAGCGGTACGACAGGGAGGGAAGACCCAGTACTTC. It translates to CASSLAVRQGGKTQYF.

CDR3: CASRQGQPSSYNEQFF. The CDR3 coding sequence is TGTGCCAGTAGGCAGGGACAGCCAAGCTCCTACAATGAGCAGTTCTTC. This chain joins TRBV19 and TRBJ2-1; 7 bases map to TRBD1. Trimming removed 6 bases from V and 0 bases from J; junction bases left unmatched: 8. CDR1 LNHDA and CDR2 SQIVND come from the germline V gene (reference sequence). This CDR3 comprises 16 residues.

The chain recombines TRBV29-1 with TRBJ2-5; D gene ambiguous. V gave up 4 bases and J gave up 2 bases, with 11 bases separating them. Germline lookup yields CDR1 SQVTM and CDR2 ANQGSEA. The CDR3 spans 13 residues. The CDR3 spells CSVGGGAQETQYF. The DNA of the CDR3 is TGCAGCGTTGGCGGCGGAGCACAAGAGACCCAGTACTTC.

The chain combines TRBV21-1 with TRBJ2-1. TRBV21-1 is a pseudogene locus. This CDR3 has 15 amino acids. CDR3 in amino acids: CASSDDRIPYNEQFF. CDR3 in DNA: TGTGCCAGCAGCGACGACCGGATCCCCTACAATGAGCAGTTCTTC.

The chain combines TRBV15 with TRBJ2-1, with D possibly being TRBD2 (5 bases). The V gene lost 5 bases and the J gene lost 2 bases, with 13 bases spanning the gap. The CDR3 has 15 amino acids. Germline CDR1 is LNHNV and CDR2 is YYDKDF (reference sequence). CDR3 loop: CATSARGITYNEQFF. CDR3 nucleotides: TGTGCCACCAGCGCCCGAGGGATCACCTACAATGAGCAGTTCTTC.

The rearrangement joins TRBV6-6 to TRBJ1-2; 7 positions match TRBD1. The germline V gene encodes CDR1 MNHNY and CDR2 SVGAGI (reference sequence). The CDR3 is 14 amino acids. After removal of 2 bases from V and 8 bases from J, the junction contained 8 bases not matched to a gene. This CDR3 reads CASSYPGTAPGYTF. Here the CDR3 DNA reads TGTGCCAGCAGTTACCCCGGGACAGCCCCCGGCTACACCTTC.